Listed below are T cell receptor beta chains from one sample, sequenced in a study of cytomegalovirus exposure and HLA in healthy donors. Some clones are missing from TCRdb's copy, which holds only in-frame ones; the method was immunoSEQ multiplex PCR. In the table there are some 180,000 clones, roughly 13% of which are singletons. Sequencing used PBMCs. These receptors originate from a man aged 45-60 years in good health and CMV-seropositive. Each CDR3 is given with its conserved first and last residue. The D gene is left open where the match is weak. Clone size is shown for a subset of rows, as once, few, many or a class of expanded clone.

>TRBV18|few|TRBJ1-1|TRBD1
CASSRGDGQAAPAFF
TGTGCCAGCTCGCGAGGAGATGGACAGGCGGCCCCGGCTTTCTTT
>TRBV18|few|TRBJ1-1|TRBD1
CASSPGTARRETEAFF
TGTGCCAGCTCACCCGGGACAGCACGTAGGGAGACTGAAGCTTTCTTT
>TRBV5-1|few|TRBJ2-3|TRBD2
CASSLAATSRKDTQYF
TGCGCCAGCAGCTTGGCCGCGACTAGCAGAAAAGATACGCAGTATTTT
>TRBV6-4|few|TRBJ2-3|.
CASSRLFSSTDTQYF
TGTGCCAGCAGTCGACTTTTTTCTAGCACAGATACGCAGTATTTT
>TRBV7-2|.|TRBJ1-1|TRBD1
CASSRTGSRNTEAFF
TGTGCCAGCAGCCGGACAGGGAGTAGGAACACTGAAGCTTTCTTT
>TRBV7-2|.|TRBJ1-1|TRBD1
CASSSHGTVMNTEAFF
TGTGCCAGCAGCTCCCATGGGACAGTAATGAACACTGAAGCTTTCTTT
>TRBV4-3|few|TRBJ2-3|.
CASSQDRFTDTQYF
TGCGCCAGCAGCCAAGATCGGTTCACAGATACGCAGTATTTT
>TRBV6-5|few|TRBJ2-7|TRBD1
CASSSPAGGISYEQYF
TGTGCCAGCAGTTCTCCCGCAGGGGGAATCTCCTACGAGCAGTACTTC
>TRBV7-2|few|TRBJ2-1|.
CASSNPYYNEQFF
TGTGCCAGCAGCAATCCGTACTACAATGAGCAGTTCTTC
>TRBV5-1|few|TRBJ2-2|TRBD1
CASSLAFRDRVTGELFF
TGCGCCAGCAGCTTGGCCTTTAGGGACAGGGTAACCGGGGAGCTGTTTTTT
>TRBV10-1|few|TRBJ1-2|.
CASSESRAEYGYTF
TGCGCCAGCAGTGAGTCGAGAGCGGAATATGGCTACACCTTC
>TRBV21-1|.|TRBJ1-1|.
CASSNEAQDGNTEAFF
TGTGCCAGCAGCAATGAGGCCCAAGACGGGAACACTGAAGCTTTCTTT
>TRBV5-4|few|TRBJ2-5|.
CASSSGQQETQYF
TGTGCCAGCAGCTCGGGACAACAAGAGACCCAGTACTTC
>TRBV5-1|few|TRBJ1-1|TRBD1
CACSGQGMNTEAFF
TGCGCCTGCTCAGGACAGGGGATGAACACTGAAGCTTTCTTT
>TRBV4-3|.|TRBJ2-1|TRBD2
CASSQGNQGGLWNEQFF
TGCGCCAGCAGCCAAGGTAATCAGGGAGGGCTATGGAATGAGCAGTTCTTC
>TRBV12-5|few|TRBJ1-2|.
CASGPRAFGSGYTF
TGTGCTAGTGGTCCCCGTGCTTTCGGGAGCGGCTACACCTTC